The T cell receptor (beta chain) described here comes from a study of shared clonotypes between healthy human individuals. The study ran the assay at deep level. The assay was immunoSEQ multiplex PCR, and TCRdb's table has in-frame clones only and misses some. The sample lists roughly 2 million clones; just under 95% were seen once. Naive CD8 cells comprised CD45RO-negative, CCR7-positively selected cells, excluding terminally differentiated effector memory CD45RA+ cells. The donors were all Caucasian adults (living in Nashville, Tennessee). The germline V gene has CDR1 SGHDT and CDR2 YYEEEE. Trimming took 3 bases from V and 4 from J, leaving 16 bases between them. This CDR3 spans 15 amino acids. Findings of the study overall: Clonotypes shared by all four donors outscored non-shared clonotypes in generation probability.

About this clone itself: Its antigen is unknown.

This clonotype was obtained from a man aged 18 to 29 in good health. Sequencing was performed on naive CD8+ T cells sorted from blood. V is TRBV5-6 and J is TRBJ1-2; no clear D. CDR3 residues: CASSSGRTSFYGYTF. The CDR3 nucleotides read TGTGCCAGCAGCTCAGGCAGGACCTCTTTCTATGGCTACACCTTC.